These 2 T cell receptor beta chains came from one sample sequenced in a study of tissue T cells after allogeneic stem cell transplantation. Time point described: mouse harvest day 7 after allogeneic transplant. Each mouse received 10^7 T-cell-depleted marrow cells plus 10^6 splenic CD5+ T cells by tail vein. Sequenced by immunoSEQ multiplex PCR; TCRdb stores in-frame clones only, minus some. Of several thousand clones in the sample, roughly half were seen once. Sequenced: lymph node tissue. These receptors all come from a female BALB/c mouse given C57BL/6 T cells with graft-versus-host disease after an allogeneic hematopoietic cell transplant.

This clone was counted once. Gene labels here are mouse ones. The missing CDR3 end, 1 residue past where the read stops, is filled in from the germline J gene. This chain joins TRBV13-1 and TRBJ2-5, with D perhaps matching TRBD1 (6 bases). CDR3 length equals 16 residues. Per germline, CDR1 NSHNY and CDR2 SYGAGN. V lost 1 base and J 4 bases, leaving 16 bases between the germline ends. CDR3 protein: CASSDSTGKRKDTQYF. The sequenced part of the CDR3 DNA is TGTGCCAGCAGTGATTCCACAGGGAAGAGGAAAGACACCCAGTAC.

This clone was seen a few times. Gene names are the mouse ones. The read falls 1 residue short of the CDR3 end, and the missing part is taken from the germline J gene. The chain couples TRBV13-2 to TRBJ1-1; D not certain. V lost 1 base, J lost 6 bases, and 4 bases lay in between. Looked up from germline, CDR1 is NNHNN and CDR2 is SYGAGS (reference sequence). The CDR3 is 11 amino acids. Incomplete CDR3 DNA: TGTGCCAGCGGTGATCCCCCAGAAGTCTTC. Its translation is CASGDPPEVF. The CDR3 reads in full as CASGDPPEVFF.